The clone carrying this TCR beta chain was observed a handful of times. Its cognate antigen is unknown. This entry comes from a study of CD8+CD57+ T cells in acquired aplastic anemia. Study summary: The mean DNA yield obtained from sorted CD4+ and CD8+ cells came to 3 to 3.5 ug. Healthy donors averaged approximately 9.8 million reads for CD4+ cells. Study-wide points: Around 30 sequences, all CD8+ CDR3, were shared between patients and controls. Patients were compared with controls for CD8+ Simpson's diversity, and no significant difference emerged.

Trimming cost V 3 bases and J 7 bases, with 16 bases left between them. The CDR3 runs 14 residues. The germline gives CDR1 SGHKS, CDR2 YYEKEE (reference sequence). According to the study, genomic DNA was the template for TCR beta VDJ and CDR3 profiling. Each CDR3 protein gets one entry after TCRdb re-called the reads with MiXCR. The sample includes more than 100,000 distinct CDR3 sequences, 48% of them seen just once. The chain combines TRBV5-5 with TRBJ2-5; D might be TRBD1 (5 bases). Sequenced material: sorted CD4+, CD8+, or CD8+CD57+ T cells (not recorded which) from PBMCs. The receptor was isolated from a human donor in good health, serving as a control. The CDR3 sequence is CASSSFGPRGTQYF. CDR3 bases: TGTGCCAGCAGCTCGTTTGGACCTAGGGGGACCCAGTACTTC.